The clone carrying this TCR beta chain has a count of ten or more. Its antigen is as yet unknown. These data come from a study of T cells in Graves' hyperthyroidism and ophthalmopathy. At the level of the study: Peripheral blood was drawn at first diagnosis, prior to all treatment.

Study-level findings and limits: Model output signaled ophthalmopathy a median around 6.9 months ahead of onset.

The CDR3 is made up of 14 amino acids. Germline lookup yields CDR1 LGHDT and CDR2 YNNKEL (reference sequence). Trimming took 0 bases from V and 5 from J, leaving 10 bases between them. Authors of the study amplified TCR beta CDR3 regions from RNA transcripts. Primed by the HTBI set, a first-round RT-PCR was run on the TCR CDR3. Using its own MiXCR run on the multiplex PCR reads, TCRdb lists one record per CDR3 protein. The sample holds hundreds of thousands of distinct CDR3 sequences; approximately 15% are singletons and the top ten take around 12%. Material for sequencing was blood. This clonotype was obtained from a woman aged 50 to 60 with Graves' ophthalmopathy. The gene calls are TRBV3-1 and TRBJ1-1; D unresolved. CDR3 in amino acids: CASSQDLPQTEAFF. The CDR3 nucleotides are TGTGCCAGCAGCCAAGATCTTCCGCAGACTGAAGCTTTCTTT.